The 12 T cell receptor beta chains reported below all come from one sample, sequenced in a study of control samples from healthy donors and cancer patients. Sequenced by immunoSEQ multiplex PCR; TCRdb stores in-frame clones only, minus some. This table has 400,000 to 500,000 clones, 80% to 95% appearing once. The sample taken for sequencing was PBMCs. The receptors originated from a man between 35 and 55 years old with head and neck cancer.

The chain employs TRBV6-5 and TRBJ1-6; D is perhaps TRBD1 (6 bases). V lost 6 bases, J lost 10 bases, and 13 bases lay in between. The CDR3 loop spans 13 amino acids. The germline V gene encodes CDR1 MNHEY and CDR2 SVGAGI. CDR3 in amino acids: CASSSTGTSPLHF. CDR3 in DNA: TGTGCCAGCAGCTCTACAGGGACCTCACCCCTCCACTTT.

The chain is built from TRBV3-1 (or the pseudogene TRBV3-2) and TRBJ2-5, with TRBD2 identical over 12 bases. The CDR3 covers 16 residues. Germline assignment: CDR1 LGHDT and CDR2 YNNKEL (reference sequence). The V gene end was trimmed by 3 bases and the J gene end by 3 bases; junction bases not matched to a gene: 5. This chain's CDR3 is CASSHRLAGVEETQYF. CDR3 DNA: TGTGCCAGCAGCCATCGACTAGCGGGGGTGGAAGAGACCCAGTACTTC.

V usage is TRBV6-5 and J usage is TRBJ1-1; D is undetermined. Deletions cut 6 bases from V and 4 bases from J, with 15 bases between. This CDR3 has 14 amino acids. Germline CDR1 is MNHEY and CDR2 is SVGAGI. The CDR3 protein is CASSSPGTVTEAFF. The CDR3 DNA reads as TGTGCCAGCAGCTCTCCCGGCACAGTCACTGAAGCTTTCTTT.

This chain connects TRBV4-1 to TRBJ1-2; 8 nucleotides agree with TRBD1. This CDR3 has 16 amino acids. Germline V gene data show CDR1 as MGHRA and CDR2 as YSYEKL. The V segment lost 2 bases and the J segment 3 bases; nucleotides outside the gene matches: 8. The CDR3, as DNA: TGCGCCAGCAGCCAATCCGGACAGGGAAAATACTATGGCTACACCTTC. Its translation is CASSQSGQGKYYGYTF.

The genes are TRBV28 and TRBJ2-6; TRBD1 might be the D (6 bases). The germline gives CDR1 MDHEN, CDR2 SYDVKM. This CDR3 comprises 15 residues. Deletions cut 10 bases from V and 1 base from J, with 14 bases between. The CDR3 spells CATRGQLSGANVLTF. The CDR3 DNA reads as TGTGCCACCAGAGGACAGTTATCTGGGGCCAACGTCCTGACTTTC.

CDR3 residues: CASSLDTNTEAFF. CDR3 sequence (DNA): TGTGCCAGCAGTTTGGACACGAACACTGAAGCTTTCTTT. The J gene is TRBJ1-1, the V gene TRBV28; weak D call: TRBD1 (5 bases). The CDR3 is made up of 13 amino acids. Trimming removed 3 bases at V and 1 base at J, with 6 bases between. Germline V gene lookup returns CDR1 MDHEN and CDR2 SYDVKM. The full variable domain, rest sourced from reference TRBV28 and TRBJ1-1, is DVKVTQSSRYLVKRTGEKVFLECVQDMDHENMFWYRQDPGLGLRLIYFSYDVKMKEKGDIPEGYSVSREKKERFSLILESASTNQTSMYLCASSLDTNTEAFFGQGTRLTVV.

This chain links TRBV9 with TRBJ1-5, with TRBD1 matching over 7 bases. There are 15 residues in the CDR3. V gave up 4 bases and J gave up 6 bases; unmatched junction bases: 10. Per the germline V gene, CDR1 is SGDLS and CDR2 is YYNGEE. The CDR3 sequence is CASSPSTGSGQPQHF. DNA for the CDR3: TGTGCCAGCAGCCCCTCGACAGGGTCCGGTCAGCCCCAGCATTTT.

A few counts support this clone. The chain has TRBV19 and TRBJ1-4, with a weak D call TRBD1 (5 bases). Germline loops: CDR1 LNHDA, CDR2 SQIVND (reference sequence). Trimming left V 4 bases short and J 5 bases short, with 11 bases between. The CDR3 covers 14 residues. This chain's CDR3 is CASSTIRGNEKLFF. CDR3 nucleotides: TGTGCCAGTAGTACGATCCGGGGCAATGAAAAACTGTTTTTT.

The J gene is TRBJ1-5, the V gene TRBV28; a weak D match, TRBD1 (5 bases). Germline values: CDR1 MDHEN, CDR2 SYDVKM. With 5 bases removed from V and 6 bases from J, the gap between germline ends came to 17 bases. The CDR3 has 15 residues. The CDR3 is CASSPAGGLVQPQHF. The CDR3 nucleotides read TGTGCCAGCAGTCCCGCCGGGGGTTTAGTTCAGCCCCAGCATTTT.

This chain uses TRBV27 with TRBJ1-3; 7 nucleotides match TRBD1. Germline values: CDR1 MNHEY, CDR2 SMNVEV (reference sequence). After removal of 4 bases from V and 0 bases from J, the junction contained 0 bases not matched to a gene. The CDR3 spans 14 residues. The CDR3 bases are TGTGCCAGCAGTTGGGACAGCTCTGGAAACACCATATATTTT. It encodes CASSWDSSGNTIYF.

The V call is TRBV6-1, the J call TRBJ2-7; 8 bases agree with TRBD2. V trimming: 1 base; J trimming: 2 bases; junction bases outside the gene matches: 4. Germline assignment: CDR1 MNHNS and CDR2 SASEGT. This CDR3 spans 15 amino acids. The CDR3, as DNA: TGTGCCAGCAGTGAAGGAGTAGCGGGAACCTACGAGCAGTACTTC. It specifies CASSEGVAGTYEQYF.

This clone came up once. The chain combines TRBV6-2 or TRBV6-3 with TRBJ1-6; tentative D call: TRBD1 (6 bases). The CDR3 covers 15 residues. Trimming took 6 bases from V and 9 from J, leaving 18 bases between them. Germline V gene sequence: CDR1 MNHEY, CDR2 SVGEGT. CDR3 residues: CASSPGDRLFSPLHF. The CDR3, as DNA: TGTGCCAGCAGCCCGGGAGACAGGTTGTTTTCACCCCTCCACTTT.